Listed below are T cell receptor beta chains from one sample, sequenced in a study of PD-1 blockade in mismatch repair-deficient tumors. The table came from immunoSEQ multiplex PCR; TCRdb's copy has only in-frame clones and leaves some out. Counted here are roughly 120,000 clones, around 80% occurring once; the ten biggest clones make up roughly 4.5%. This specimen consisted of peripheral blood, obtained approximately 60 weeks after starting pembrolizumab. The receptors originated from an adult with mismatch repair-deficient cancer. Both conserved end residues are part of each CDR3. Fields, in order: CDR3 protein, CDR3 DNA, V gene, D gene, J gene, clone size. The D gene is left open where the match is weak. Some rows mark clone size as missing; the rest say once, few, many or name a class of expanded clone.

CASSLGGTGPLSGNTIYF | TGTGCCAGCAGCTTAGGCGGGACAGGGCCCCTCTCTGGAAACACCATATATTTT | TRBV7-6 | TRBD1 | TRBJ1-3 | NA
CAWSPRTGYSGNTIYF | TGTGCCTGGAGTCCGCGGACGGGATACTCTGGAAACACCATATATTTT | TRBV30 | NA | TRBJ1-3 | once
CASSYLRTSNHEQYF | TGTGCCAGCAGTTATCTCAGGACTAGCAACCACGAGCAGTACTTC | TRBV6-6 | TRBD2 | TRBJ2-7 | NA
CASSYSRGGGNTIYF | TGTGCCAGCAGCTACAGTCGGGGCGGTGGAAACACCATATATTTT | TRBV11-3 | NA | TRBJ1-3 | NA
CASSHQDRGTNTGELFF | TGCGCCAGCAGCCACCAGGACAGGGGCACAAACACCGGGGAGCTGTTTTTT | TRBV5-1 | TRBD1 | TRBJ2-2 | NA
CASGWASKNIQYF | TGTGCCAGCGGATGGGCCTCCAAAAACATTCAGTACTTC | TRBV19 | NA | TRBJ2-4 | NA
CATRPAALSYEQYF | TGTGCCACCCGACCAGCGGCCCTCTCCTACGAGCAGTACTTC | TRBV6-6 | NA | TRBJ2-7 | once
CASSLLQGTEAFF | TGTGCCAGCAGCCTTTTACAGGGAACTGAAGCTTTCTTT | TRBV7-9 | NA | TRBJ1-1 | NA
CASSLSQFYEQYF | TGTGCCAGCAGCTTATCACAGTTCTACGAGCAGTACTTC | TRBV7-9 | NA | TRBJ2-7 | once
CASSEYRRSGELFF | TGTGCCAGCAGTGAATATCGGAGGTCCGGGGAGCTGTTTTTT | TRBV6-1 | NA | TRBJ2-2 | few
CASSIGAEQYF | TGTGCCAGTAGTATCGGAGCCGAGCAGTACTTC | TRBV19 | NA | TRBJ2-7 | NA
CASSISSGGDQPQHF | TGTGCCAGCAGTATCAGCTCAGGGGGCGATCAGCCCCAGCATTTT | TRBV6-5 | TRBD1 | TRBJ1-5 | NA
CASSEAGGRDTQYF | TGTGCCAGCAGTGAAGCGGGAGGTAGGGATACGCAGTATTTT | TRBV6-1 | NA | TRBJ2-3 | NA
CASRGTGPYNEQFF | TGTGCCAGCAGGGGGACAGGGCCCTACAATGAGCAGTTCTTC | TRBV5-8 | TRBD1 | TRBJ2-1 | NA
CASSVDQGHGYTF | TGTGCCAGCAGTGTGGACCAGGGGCATGGCTACACCTTC | TRBV2 | NA | TRBJ1-2 | NA
CASRNIEGGKSEAFF | TGTGCCAGTAGAAACATAGAGGGGGGGAAGTCTGAAGCTTTCTTT | TRBV19 | NA | TRBJ1-1 | NA
CASSAGRTGNNYGYTF | TGTGCCAGCTCAGCCGGCCGGACAGGGAATAACTATGGCTACACCTTC | TRBV18 | TRBD1 | TRBJ1-2 | once
CASRGQGRGQASGANVLTF | TGTGCCAGCAGGGGACAGGGAAGGGGTCAGGCCTCTGGGGCCAACGTCCTGACTTTC | TRBV11-2 | TRBD1 | TRBJ2-6 | NA
CATSRTSGESTDTQYF | TGTGCCACCAGCAGAACTAGCGGGGAGTCCACAGATACGCAGTATTTT | TRBV15 | TRBD2 | TRBJ2-3 | NA
CASSLMSVNTEAFF | TGTGCCAGCAGCTTAATGTCCGTGAACACTGAAGCTTTCTTT | TRBV11-3 | NA | TRBJ1-1 | NA
CAAPTGKTEAFF | TGTGCCGCACCGACAGGCAAGACTGAAGCTTTCTTT | TRBV10-3 | NA | TRBJ1-1 | once
CASSEAAAMNTEAFF | TGTGCCAGCAGTGAAGCAGCCGCAATGAACACTGAAGCTTTCTTT | TRBV6-1 | NA | TRBJ1-1 | once
CASSSQIRGLALPGSYNEQFF | TGTGCCAGCAGCTCGCAGATTCGGGGACTAGCGCTGCCAGGCTCCTACAATGAGCAGTTCTTC | TRBV7-3 | TRBD2 | TRBJ2-1 | NA
CASSVSGTSSYEQYF | TGTGCCAGCAGCGTTAGCGGTACAAGCTCCTACGAGCAGTACTTC | TRBV9 | NA | TRBJ2-7 | NA
CASSLDGQGHYEQYF | TGTGCCAGCAGCTTAGACGGACAGGGGCACTACGAGCAGTACTTC | TRBV7-9 | TRBD1 | TRBJ2-7 | NA
CASSQGGSNQPQHF | TGTGCCAGCAGCCAAGGGGGGAGCAATCAGCCCCAGCATTTT | TRBV5-4 | NA | TRBJ1-5 | few
CASSQTPYEQYF | TGCGCCAGCAGCCAAACCCCTTACGAGCAGTACTTC | TRBV4-1 | NA | TRBJ2-7 | NA
CASSIGLAGDNEQFF | TGTGCCAGTAGTATCGGACTAGCGGGGGACAATGAGCAGTTCTTC | TRBV19 | TRBD2 | TRBJ2-1 | NA
CASKEGRGLVKNIQYF | TGTGCCAGTAAAGAAGGGCGGGGTCTAGTCAAAAACATTCAGTACTTC | TRBV19 | NA | TRBJ2-4 | NA
CASSLSYEQYF | TGTGCCAGCAGCCTCTCCTACGAGCAGTACTTC | TRBV7-9 | NA | TRBJ2-7 | NA
CASSPRDTRRDGYTF | TGTGCCAGCAGTCCCCGGGACACCCGACGGGATGGCTACACCTTC | TRBV27 | NA | TRBJ1-2 | few
CASTRRHATTGELFF | TGTGCCAGCACCCGGCGGCACGCTACTACCGGGGAGCTGTTTTTT | TRBV5-8 | NA | TRBJ2-2 | NA
CASTGPSYEQYF | TGTGCCAGCACGGGGCCCTCCTACGAGCAGTACTTC | TRBV6-1 | NA | TRBJ2-7 | NA
CASSWGPSAEAFF | TGCGCCAGCAGCTGGGGTCCGAGCGCTGAAGCTTTCTTT | TRBV5-1 | NA | TRBJ1-1 | NA
CASTAKTSTDTQYF | TGCGCCTCAACCGCCAAAACTAGCACAGATACGCAGTATTTT | TRBV5-1 | NA | TRBJ2-3 | NA
CASSISRAINEQFF | TGTGCCAGTAGTATCTCCCGGGCCATTAATGAGCAGTTCTTC | TRBV19 | NA | TRBJ2-1 | NA
CASSPQSREGNIQYF | TGCGCCAGCAGCCCCCAATCGCGGGAGGGGAACATTCAGTACTTC | TRBV4-1 | TRBD2 | TRBJ2-4 | NA
CASSLAWAGGVLAFF | TGCGCCAGCAGCTTGGCTTGGGCAGGGGGCGTGTTAGCTTTCTTT | TRBV5-1 | TRBD1 | TRBJ1-1 | NA
CASGSVGLRPF | TGTGCCAGCGGGTCTGTAGGGTTAAGGCCCTTT | TRBV21-1 | NA | TRBJ1-1 | NA
CASSLATGTYYGYTF | TGTGCCAGCAGCTTGGCGACTGGGACTTACTATGGCTACACCTTC | TRBV5-8 | NA | TRBJ1-2 | NA
CASSLVGQVSMNTEAFF | TGTGCCAGCAGCTTAGTGGGACAGGTTTCCATGAACACTGAAGCTTTCTTT | TRBV7-9 | TRBD1 | TRBJ1-1 | once
CASSNEGSRRYNEQFF | TGTGCCAGCAGCAACGAGGGATCTCGCCGCTACAATGAGCAGTTCTTC | TRBV21-1 | NA | TRBJ2-1 | NA
CASSSGANTEAFF | TGTGCCAGCAGTTCGGGGGCGAACACTGAAGCTTTCTTT | TRBV7-3 | NA | TRBJ1-1 | NA